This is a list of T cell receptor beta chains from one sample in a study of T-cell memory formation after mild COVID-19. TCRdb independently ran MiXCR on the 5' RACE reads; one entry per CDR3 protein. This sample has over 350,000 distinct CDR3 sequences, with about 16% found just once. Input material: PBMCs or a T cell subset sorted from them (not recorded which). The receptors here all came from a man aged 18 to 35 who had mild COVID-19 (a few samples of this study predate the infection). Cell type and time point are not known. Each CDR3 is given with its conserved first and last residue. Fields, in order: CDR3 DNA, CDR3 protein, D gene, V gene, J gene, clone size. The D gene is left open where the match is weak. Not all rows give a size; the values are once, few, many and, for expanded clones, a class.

CDR3 DNA: TGTGCCAGCAGCGAGGGGACCTCTGGAAACACCATATATTTT
CDR3 protein: CASSEGTSGNTIYF
D gene: .
V gene: TRBV6-1
J gene: TRBJ1-3
clone size: few

CDR3 DNA: TGTGCCAGCAGCCCACAGGGAGGAAGTGGCTACACCTTC
CDR3 protein: CASSPQGGSGYTF
D gene: .
V gene: TRBV5-5
J gene: TRBJ1-2
clone size: few

CDR3 DNA: TGTGCCACCGGGGACTCCTACTGGATACGACCTAGCACAGATACGCAGTATTTT
CDR3 protein: CATGDSYWIRPSTDTQYF
D gene: .
V gene: TRBV6-2/TRBV6-3
J gene: TRBJ2-3
clone size: .

CDR3 DNA: TGTGCCAGCACCCCGGCGGGCGGAGAGACCCAGTACTTC
CDR3 protein: CASTPAGGETQYF
D gene: .
V gene: TRBV9
J gene: TRBJ2-5
clone size: .

CDR3 DNA: TGTGCCAGCAGCCGTAACAGGGGGGACACAGATACGCAGTATTTT
CDR3 protein: CASSRNRGDTDTQYF
D gene: TRBD1
V gene: TRBV11-2
J gene: TRBJ2-3
clone size: few

CDR3 DNA: TGTGCCAGCAGCTTTGGCGCTCCCCCAGATACGCAGTATTTT
CDR3 protein: CASSFGAPPDTQYF
D gene: .
V gene: TRBV7-2
J gene: TRBJ2-3
clone size: .

CDR3 DNA: TGCAGCGTCGGACAGAACCTAGTAAAAGGCTACACCTTC
CDR3 protein: CSVGQNLVKGYTF
D gene: .
V gene: TRBV29-1
J gene: TRBJ1-2
clone size: few

CDR3 DNA: TGTGCCAGCGTAGGCGGGAGCTCCTACAATGAGCAGTTCTTC
CDR3 protein: CASVGGSSYNEQFF
D gene: TRBD2
V gene: TRBV28
J gene: TRBJ2-1
clone size: many

CDR3 DNA: TGTGCCAGTGGACTGAGATTAGCGGGAAGCGAGACCCAGTACTTC
CDR3 protein: CASGLRLAGSETQYF
D gene: TRBD2
V gene: TRBV19
J gene: TRBJ2-5
clone size: many

CDR3 DNA: TGCAGTGCAGGGGGGCAAGAGACCCAGTACTTC
CDR3 protein: CSAGGQETQYF
D gene: .
V gene: TRBV20-1
J gene: TRBJ2-5
clone size: .

CDR3 DNA: TGTGCCAGCATTTTTCGAGGGCCCGCCGGCACTGAAGCTTTCTTT
CDR3 protein: CASIFRGPAGTEAFF
D gene: .
V gene: TRBV6-5
J gene: TRBJ1-1
clone size: many

CDR3 DNA: TGTGCCAGCAGCCGAAGAGGGACAGGCGCTTATGGCTACACCTTC
CDR3 protein: CASSRRGTGAYGYTF
D gene: TRBD1
V gene: TRBV3-1
J gene: TRBJ1-2
clone size: many

CDR3 DNA: TGTGCCATGGCTAGCGGGGGGGCTCTAGATACGCAGTATTTT
CDR3 protein: CAMASGGALDTQYF
D gene: TRBD2
V gene: TRBV10-3
J gene: TRBJ2-3
clone size: many

CDR3 DNA: TGTGCCAGCAGTTACGACGTGAGTGGCTCCACCGGGGAGCTGTTTTTT
CDR3 protein: CASSYDVSGSTGELFF
D gene: .
V gene: TRBV6-5
J gene: TRBJ2-2
clone size: .